The sequence of this T cell receptor (beta chain) was determined in a study of blood T cell repertoires in COVID-19. Study-wide background: Material from acute and convalescent COVID-19 was sourced from the United States, Italy and Spain. Nucleic acid was either cDNA or gDNA, and it came from T cells, B-cell-depleted T cells, or PBMCs.

After removal of 3 bases from V and 5 bases from J, the junction contained 2 bases not matched to a gene. The CDR3 loop spans 14 amino acids. Germline-derived CDR1 and CDR2 are LNHDA and SQIVND (reference sequence). How the authors handled the data: Amplifying reference gene primers gave estimates of nucleated cell counts. Sequencing was performed with immunoSEQ multiplex PCR; in TCRdb, only in-frame clones are kept and a portion is missing. The V and J calls and the clone size are those of that table, but D and trimming were determined from the DNA. The table shows 130,000 or so clones, with about 80% occurring only once.

V gene TRBV19 combines with J gene TRBJ1-5, with TRBD1 matching 9 bases. This clonotype was obtained from a human donor in a cohort sampled during active COVID-19. The sequencing input was peripheral blood. CDR3 bases: TGTGCCAGTAGTATGTGGACAGGGGATCAGCCCCAGCATTTT. Its protein product is CASSMWTGDQPQHF.